A single sample gave rise to the 13 T cell receptor beta chains below, sequenced in a study of kidney transplant recipient with SARS-CoV-2 infection. TCRdb passed the reads through MiXCR, listing each CDR3 protein once. The sample includes about 250,000 distinct CDR3 sequences, about 28% of them seen just once. Sequencing used a blood sample, obtained at baseline and between days 110 and 120 from a kidney transplant recipient. The receptors were sampled from a male patient in his thirties who had COVID-19 and was a kidney transplant recipient. The graft donor may account for some of the T cells.

The rearrangement uses TRBV19 and TRBJ1-2; D not certain. Trimming pared 9 bases from V and 4 bases from J, leaving 27 bases between. This CDR3 is built from 17 residues. CDR1 is LNHDA and CDR2 is SQIVND in the germline V gene (reference sequence). CDR3 bases: TGTGCCAGCGGTTTGGCTACGACAAATCGAAAGACCTATGGCTACACCTTC. It is translated as CASGLATTNRKTYGYTF. Based on the CDR3 plus reference TRBV19 and TRBJ1-2, the full variable domain is DGGITQSPKYLFRKEGQNVTLSCEQNLNHDAMYWYRQDPGQGLRLIYYSQIVNDFQKGDIAEGYSVSREKKESFPLTVTSAQKNPTAFYLCASGLATTNRKTYGYTFGSGTRLTVV.

With regard to this clonotype: This clone may be a read error of a much larger clone one base away. The V gene is TRBV28, the J gene TRBJ1-3; no clear D. Per germline, CDR1 MDHEN and CDR2 SYDVKM. There are 10 residues in the CDR3. The CDR3 sequence is CATTGNTLYF. The CDR3, as DNA: TGTGCCACCACTGGAAACACCTTATATTTT.

Note on this clonotype: One junction end does not reproduce the germline sequence, and a read error may be involved. The chain employs TRBV4-2 and TRBJ1-4; D unresolved. CDR1 is LGHNA, CDR2 YNFKEQ, per germline. The CDR3 runs to 17 residues. The CDR3 protein is CASSQFGPDAEDEKLCW. In nucleotides, the CDR3 is TGTGCCAGCAGCCAATTCGGCCCCGATGCGGAGGATGAAAAACTGTGTTGG.

This clonotype was counted ten times or more. The genes are TRBV29-1 and TRBJ1-1, with D unresolved. V lost 4 bases to trimming and J lost 1 base, with 7 bases between them. The CDR3 extends over 12 amino acids. The V gene's germline CDR1 is SQVTM and CDR2 ANQGSEA. Here the CDR3 DNA reads TGCAGCGTTGGGGAGTGGAACACTGAAGCTTTCTTT. Its translation is CSVGEWNTEAFF.

For this clonotype: A read error may explain this, as a much larger clone is one base away. V usage is TRBV7-6 and J usage is TRBJ1-1, with 8 bases identical to TRBD1. This CDR3 has 14 residues. Germline values: CDR1 SGHVS, CDR2 FNYEAQ. V shed 1 base and J 5 bases; nucleotides not matched to a gene: 3. CDR3 nucleotide sequence: TGTGCCAGCAGCTTAGAAAACAGGGGGACTGAAGCTTTCTTT. It yields the protein CASSLENRGTEAFF.

A word on this clonotype: A much larger clone lies a single base off, so this may be a read error. The CDR3 protein is CASSQGLGFPYEQYF. CDR3 nucleotide sequence: TGTGCCAGCAGCCAAGGTCTGGGGTTTCCCTACGAGCAGTACTTC. V gene TRBV3-1 combines with J gene TRBJ2-5; no firm D call. Gene TRBJ2-7 matches the end of the DNA better, so the J call may be wrong. The CDR3 sequence is 15 residues long. Germline CDR1 reads LGHDT; CDR2 reads YNNKEL (reference sequence).

This clonotype has a count of ten or more. V is TRBV6-5 and J is TRBJ2-5, with no clear D. This CDR3 has 16 residues. Germline loops: CDR1 MNHEY, CDR2 SVGAGI. The V end was cut by 5 bases, the J end by 5 bases, with 21 bases between. This CDR3 reads CASSANGLPEGETQYF. CDR3 sequence (DNA): TGTGCCAGCAGTGCTAACGGGTTGCCTGAAGGGGAGACCCAGTACTTC.

The chain carries TRBV6-5 and TRBJ1-2; TRBD1 might be the D (6 bases). The germline V gene encodes CDR1 MNHEY and CDR2 SVGAGI. The ends were cut back, 9 bases at V and 4 bases at J, with 24 bases in the middle. The length of the CDR3 is 16 residues. CDR3 bases: TGTGCCAGAAACTTAAGCCCCCGGGACACCACCTATGGCTACACCTTC. This codes for CARNLSPRDTTYGYTF.

This clonotype was seen just once. This sequence may be a read error, since a much larger clone differs from it by one base. V and J are TRBV20-1 and TRBJ1-3; a weak D match, TRBD1 (6 bases). The CDR3 sequence is 15 residues long. Germline V lookup: CDR1 DFQATT, CDR2 SNEGSKA (reference sequence). The CDR3 region is CSAMAGGGSGNTTYF. As DNA, the CDR3 is TGCAGTGCTATGGCCGGGGGGGGCTCTGGAAACACCACATATTTT.

This clonotype came up once. At one of its ends the junction is not consistent with the germline gene, which may arise from a read error. The chain carries TRBV6-5 and TRBJ2-1; D may be TRBD1 (7 bases). Per germline, CDR1 MNHEY and CDR2 SVGAGI. There are 16 residues in the CDR3. The CDR3 nucleotides read TGTACCAGCAGTTCCAGACAGGGAGGCTCCTACAATGAGCAGTTCTTC. This codes for CTSSSRQGGSYNEQFF.

This clonotype was counted only a few times. The chain recombines TRBV3-1 with TRBJ2-2; 8 bases fit TRBD1. With V trimmed by 4 bases and J by 5 bases, 15 bases remained unmatched. CDR1 and CDR2 (germline): LGHDT, YNNKEL (reference sequence). The length of the CDR3 is 18 residues. The CDR3 region has the DNA TGTGCCAGCAGCCCCGCCTCCCTCAGGGGGCGACGAACCGGGGAGCTGTTTTTT. As protein: CASSPASLRGRRTGELFF. The whole variable domain, remainder taken from reference TRBV3-1 and TRBJ2-2, is DTAVSQTPKYLVTQMGNDKSIKCEQNLGHDTMYWYKQDSKKFLKIMFSYNNKELIINETVPNRFSPKSPDKAHLNLHINSLELGDSAVYFCASSPASLRGRRTGELFFGEGSRLTVL.

This clonotype was observed a few times. The chain combines TRBV6-4 with TRBJ2-1, with a possible D match to TRBD2 (7 bases). V gave up 6 bases and J gave up 6 bases, with 21 bases separating them. Germline V lookup: CDR1 MRHNA, CDR2 SNTAGT. The CDR3 covers 16 residues. CDR3 amino acids: CASSKNRGGEINEQFF. For the CDR3, the DNA is TGTGCCAGCAGCAAAAACCGAGGGGGGGAGATCAATGAGCAGTTCTTC.

This clonotype was recorded many times. J is TRBJ2-4 and V is TRBV3-2. TRBV3-2 is shown as a pseudogene. The CDR3 has 12 residues. The CDR3 DNA reads TGTGCCAGCAGCCTTGCCTCTAACATTCAGTACTTC. It is translated as CASSLASNIQYF.